The 14 T cell receptor beta chains reported below all come from one sample, sequenced in a study of T cell repertoires in ileal Crohn's disease. Here immunoSEQ multiplex PCR was the method, and the copy in TCRdb shows in-frame clones only, minus some. Here the sample spans about 8,000 clones, 95% to 97% being singletons. The sample consisted of ileal tissue. These receptors were collected from an adult with Crohn's disease.

V usage is TRBV6-1 and J usage is TRBJ1-2; 11 bases are shared with TRBD1. Germline-derived CDR1 and CDR2 are MNHNS and SASEGT. The CDR3 totals 13 residues. V trimming: 7 bases; J trimming: 7 bases; junction bases outside the gene matches: 5. The CDR3 is CASNPDRGPGYTF. The CDR3 nucleotides are TGTGCCAGCAACCCGGACAGGGGGCCTGGCTACACCTTC.

This chain connects TRBV5-8 to TRBJ1-4; 8 bases match TRBD1. V was clipped by 5 bases and J by 5 bases; unmatched bases: 8. The CDR3 is made up of 15 amino acids. CDR1 SGHTS and CDR2 YDEGEE come from the germline V gene. The CDR3: CASRLQGGSNEKLFF. CDR3 sequence (DNA): TGTGCCAGCAGGTTACAGGGGGGCTCGAATGAAAAACTGTTTTTT.

V usage is TRBV5-4 and J usage is TRBJ2-3; perhaps TRBD2 as D (5 bases). V lost 1 base to trimming and J lost 0 bases, with 6 bases between them. This CDR3 spans 14 amino acids. Germline CDR1 SGHNT, CDR2 YYREEE (reference sequence). CDR3 nucleotide sequence: TGTGCCAGCAGCTTGACGGGGAGCACAGATACGCAGTATTTT. Protein product: CASSLTGSTDTQYF.

The chain couples TRBV19 to TRBJ1-2, with D possibly TRBD1 on 5 matching bases. The CDR3 spans 17 residues. The germline gives CDR1 LNHDA, CDR2 SQIVND (reference sequence). Trimming took 1 base from V and 2 from J, leaving 17 bases between them. CDR3 sequence reads: CASSIASQGPPNYGYTF. In DNA, the CDR3 is TGTGCCAGTAGTATAGCTTCCCAGGGCCCTCCCAACTATGGCTACACCTTC.

This clone was counted a few times. The V call is TRBV4-3, the J call TRBJ1-6, with a weak D call TRBD1 (5 bases). The CDR3 consists of 13 residues. V gave up 5 bases and J gave up 6 bases, with 8 bases separating them. From germline, CDR1 is LGHNA and CDR2 YSLEER. The CDR3 sequence is CASSSTANSPLHF. DNA for the CDR3: TGCGCCAGCAGCTCGACAGCTAATTCACCCCTCCACTTT.

The V call is TRBV28, the J call TRBJ2-5; 10 nucleotides align to TRBD1. V gave up 2 bases and J gave up 4 bases; unmatched junction bases: 7. The CDR3 loop spans 16 amino acids. Per germline, CDR1 MDHEN and CDR2 SYDVKM. Here the CDR3 reads CASSLRSGTGAETQYF. CDR3 sequence (DNA): TGTGCCAGCAGTTTACGTTCGGGGACAGGGGCAGAGACCCAGTACTTC. The variable domain in full, with the rest retrieved from reference TRBV28 and TRBJ2-5, is DVKVTQSSRYLVKRTGEKVFLECVQDMDHENMFWYRQDPGLGLRLIYFSYDVKMKEKGDIPEGYSVSREKKERFSLILESASTNQTSMYLCASSLRSGTGAETQYFGPGTRLLVL.

The V and J genes are TRBV29-1 and TRBJ2-2, with 10 bases lining up with TRBD2. The junction had 7 bases not matched to a gene; V was cut back by 8 bases and J by 7 bases. The V gene's germline CDR1 is SQVTM and CDR2 ANQGSEA. The CDR3 sequence is 13 residues long. In DNA form, the CDR3 reads TGCAGCTCCACTAGCGGGGTTGGCGGGGAGCTGTTTTTT. Translated, it gives CSSTSGVGGELFF.

This sequence joins TRBV9 and TRBJ2-5; perhaps TRBD2 as D (6 bases). In germline, CDR1 is SGDLS, CDR2 YYNGEE. The CDR3 consists of 15 residues. Trimming removed 0 bases from V and 3 bases from J, with 12 bases in between. The CDR3 DNA is TGTGCCAGCAGCGTAGGCGGGGCCGGGGAAGAGACCCAGTACTTC. Protein sequence: CASSVGGAGEETQYF.

V usage is TRBV12-2 and J usage is TRBJ2-7; the table gives TRBD1 as D, unverified against the DNA. TRBV12-2 is listed as a pseudogene. This CDR3 region has 13 residues. For the CDR3, the DNA is TGTGCAAGTCGCCCGGACAGGGCTTACGAGCAGTACGTC. Amino acid sequence: CASRPDRAYEQYV.

This clone was found a few times. The genes are TRBV27 and TRBJ1-6; perhaps TRBD1 as D (5 bases). The CDR3 spans 14 residues. The V and J ends lost 6 bases and 8 bases respectively, with 14 bases between them. Germline assignment: CDR1 MNHEY and CDR2 SMNVEV (reference sequence). In nucleotides, the CDR3 is TGTGCCAGCAGCCCAAGGGGTCGGGATTCACCCCTCCACTTT. Translated: CASSPRGRDSPLHF.

The chain links TRBV7-2 to TRBJ2-7; D is unresolved. Per the germline V gene, CDR1 is SGHTA and CDR2 is FQGNSA. The CDR3 is made up of 13 amino acids. The V end lost 1 base, the J end lost 3 bases, and 7 bases lay between the germline ends. CDR3 loop: CASSLERNYEQYF. The CDR3 DNA is TGTGCCAGCAGCTTAGAGCGAAACTACGAGCAGTACTTC.

This clone was seen a single time. The chain links TRBV10-3 to TRBJ2-7; tentative D call: TRBD2 (5 bases). The CDR3 totals 21 residues. Germline-derived CDR1 and CDR2 are ENHRY and SYGVKD. Deletions cut 2 bases from V and 3 bases from J, with 32 bases between. CDR3 region: CAISEPLMMSREQRWVYEQYV. The CDR3 region has the DNA TGTGCCATCAGTGAGCCCCTTATGATGTCTAGGGAGCAGCGGTGGGTCTACGAGCAGTACGTC.

The chain links TRBV7-6 to TRBJ1-1; D not resolved. V was clipped by 4 bases and J by 1 base, with 7 bases between them. The germline gives CDR1 SGHVS, CDR2 FNYEAQ. The CDR3 runs 13 residues. Here the CDR3 DNA reads TGTGCCAGCAGCTCGACACAGAACACTGAAGCTTTCTTT. Translated, it gives CASSSTQNTEAFF. The full variable domain, its missing parts supplied by reference TRBV7-6 and TRBJ1-1, is GAGVSQSPRYKVTKRGQDVALRCDPISGHVSLYWYRQALGQGPEFLTYFNYEAQQDKSGLPNDRFSAERPEGSISTLTIQRTEQRDSAMYRCASSSTQNTEAFFGQGTRLTVV.

The chain joins TRBV28 to TRBJ2-2; D is possibly TRBD1 (5 bases). Trimming shortened V by 2 bases and J by 2 bases, and 9 bases separated the two germline ends. From germline, CDR1 is MDHEN and CDR2 SYDVKM. CDR3 length: 15 amino acids. CDR3 bases: TGTGCCAGCAGTTTAAGTCAGGGAAACACCGGGGAGCTGTTTTTT. Translated, it gives CASSLSQGNTGELFF.